This entry is about one TCR beta chain. The data stem from a study of T-cell memory formation after mild COVID-19. Constant-segment primers and 5'RACE yielded cDNA libraries for TCR alpha and TCR beta, each carrying sample barcodes and UMIs. MiXCR was run by TCRdb on the 5' RACE reads, yielding one entry per CDR3 protein. Of 350,000 to 400,000 distinct CDR3 sequences detected, approximately 15% appear once; the ten largest clones hold roughly a fifth. Per germline, CDR1 MRHNA and CDR2 SNTAGT. V was trimmed by 0 bases and J by 6 bases, leaving 5 bases between them. CDR3 length equals 13 residues. The TCR comes from a man aged 18 to 30 who had mild COVID-19 (a few samples of this study predate the infection). Cell type and time point are not known. The J gene is TRBJ2-2, the V gene TRBV6-4; no definite D call. Material for sequencing was PBMCs or a T cell subset sorted from them (not recorded which). The CDR3 DNA sequence: TGTGCCAGCAGTGACTCTAGTCCCGGGGAGCTGTTTTTT. Translated: CASSDSSPGELFF.